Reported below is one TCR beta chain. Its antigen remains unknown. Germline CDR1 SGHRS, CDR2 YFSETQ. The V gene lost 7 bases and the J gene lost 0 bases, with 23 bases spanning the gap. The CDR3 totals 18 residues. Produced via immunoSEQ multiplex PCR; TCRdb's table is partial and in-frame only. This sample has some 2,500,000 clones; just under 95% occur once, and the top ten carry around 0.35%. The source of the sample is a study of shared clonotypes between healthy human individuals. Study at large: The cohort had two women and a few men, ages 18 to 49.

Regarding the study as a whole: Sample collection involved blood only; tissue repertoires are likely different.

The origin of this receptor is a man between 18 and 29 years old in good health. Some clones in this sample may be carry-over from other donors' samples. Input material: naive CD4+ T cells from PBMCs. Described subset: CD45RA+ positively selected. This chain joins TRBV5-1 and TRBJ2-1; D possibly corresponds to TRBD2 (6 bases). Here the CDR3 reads CASSRGSGPSSSYNEQFF. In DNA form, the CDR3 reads TGCGCCAGCTCCCGGGGTAGCGGACCTTCAAGCTCCTACAATGAGCAGTTCTTC.